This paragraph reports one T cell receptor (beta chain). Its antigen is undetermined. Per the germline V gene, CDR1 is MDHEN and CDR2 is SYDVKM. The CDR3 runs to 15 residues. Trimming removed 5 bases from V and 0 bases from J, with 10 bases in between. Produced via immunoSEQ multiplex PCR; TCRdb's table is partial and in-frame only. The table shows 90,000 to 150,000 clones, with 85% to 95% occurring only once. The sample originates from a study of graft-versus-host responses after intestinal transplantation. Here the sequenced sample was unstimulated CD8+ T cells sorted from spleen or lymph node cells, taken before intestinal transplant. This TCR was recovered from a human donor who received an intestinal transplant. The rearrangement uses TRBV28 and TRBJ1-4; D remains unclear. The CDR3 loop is CASSVIVATNEKLFF. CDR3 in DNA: TGTGCCAGCAGTGTAATCGTTGCAACTAATGAAAAACTGTTTTTT.